The clone carrying this T cell receptor beta chain showed up just a few times. Its target is not known. The same CDR3 can be traced to other DNA sequences in this sample. Isolated RNA was reverse transcribed in full, so expressed TCRB transcripts were sequenced. Assay: immunoSEQ multiplex PCR; the TCRdb copy retains only in-frame clones and omits some. The table includes some 360,000 clones, over 8.5% detected once. These data are taken from a study of beta chain features in type 1 diabetes. Study outcomes and limitations: People with Type 1 diabetes carried modestly yet significantly shorter TCRB CDR3s in all four CD4+ subsets.

CDR1 and CDR2 (germline): LNHDA, SQIVND (reference sequence). The CDR3 runs 11 residues. The V gene lost 5 bases and the J gene lost 6 bases, with 6 bases spanning the gap. Sequencing used central memory CD4+ T cells from blood. The TCR comes from a man aged 30 to 45 with type 1 diabetes. The rearrangement joins TRBV19 to TRBJ2-3, with D uncertain. The CDR3 DNA follows: TGTGCCAGTAGTTTTGCGGATACGCAGTATTTT. Translating gives CASSFADTQYF.